This TCR beta chain was sequenced for a study of CD8 T cells in Susac syndrome. This clonotype was recorded only once. CD8+ and CD4+ T cells circulating in blood were sequenced for TCR beta. TEMRA cells were FACS-enriched and CD8+ and CD4+ T cells negatively isolated. Random hexamers were used to reverse transcribe an amount of roughly 0.45 to 1 ug RNA. The TCR beta CDR3 was amplified by immunoSEQ multiplex PCR across 54 Vbeta, 13 Jbeta. Each CDR3 protein is one row after TCRdb ran MiXCR on the immunoSEQ multiplex PCR reads. The sample shows about 120,000 distinct CDR3 sequences, about 93% of them seen only once. This CDR3 has 16 amino acids. V gave up 2 bases and J gave up 6 bases; unmatched junction bases: 11. CDR1 is LGHNA and CDR2 is YNFKEQ in the germline V gene.

The sample comprised CD4+ T cells from PBMCs. The source is a human donor in good health. The V and J genes are TRBV4-2 and TRBJ2-7; 9 positions match TRBD1. As DNA, the CDR3 is TGTGCCAGCAGCCAAACCGGGACAGGGCTTTTGGGCGAGCAGTACTTC. As protein: CASSQTGTGLLGEQYF.